Presented here are 21 T cell receptor beta chains from one specimen sequenced in a study of control samples from healthy donors and cancer patients. Profiled with immunoSEQ multiplex PCR; TCRdb holds only in-frame clones, not every one. The data show about 55,000 clones, around 90% seen once. Material for sequencing was blood. The receptors stem from a man in his fifties or sixties in good health.

The V call is TRBV6-5, the J call TRBJ1-5, with no clear D. V was trimmed by 4 bases and J by 8 bases, leaving 9 bases between them. The CDR3 covers 12 residues. The germline CDR1 and CDR2 sequences are MNHEY and SVGAGI. CDR3 protein: CASSSSREPQHF. DNA of the CDR3: TGTGCCAGCAGTTCCTCAAGGGAGCCCCAGCATTTT.

The J gene is TRBJ2-1, the V gene TRBV24-1; 9 nucleotides line up with TRBD2. The length of the CDR3 is 15 residues. V gave up 3 bases and J gave up 4 bases; unmatched junction bases: 3. CDR1 KGHDR and CDR2 SFDVKD come from the germline V gene. The CDR3 DNA reads as TGTGCCACCAGTGATAATGCGGGAGGGTACAATGAGCAGTTCTTC. It encodes CATSDNAGGYNEQFF.

Relative to its sample, this clone is medium-sized. V and J are TRBV6-5 and TRBJ1-1, with a tentative D call TRBD1 (5 bases). The germline V gene has CDR1 MNHEY and CDR2 SVGAGI. The CDR3 is 15 residues long. The V and J ends lost 8 bases and 0 bases respectively, with 16 bases between them. The CDR3 DNA follows: TGTGCCAGCTTACCCGGGGGGTTGATGAACACTGAAGCTTTCTTT. Amino acid sequence: CASLPGGLMNTEAFF.

The genes are TRBV24-1 and TRBJ2-3; 13 bases fit TRBD2. This CDR3 has 15 amino acids. V shed 5 bases, J shed 5 bases, and the junction held 3 bases outside the gene matches. Germline CDR1 and CDR2: KGHDR and SFDVKD. The CDR3 spells CATSVGLAGVDTQYF. CDR3 nucleotide sequence: TGTGCCACCAGTGTCGGACTAGCGGGAGTAGATACGCAGTATTTT.

The chain is built from TRBV7-3 and TRBJ1-1; D unclear. This CDR3 comprises 13 residues. Germline values: CDR1 SGHTA, CDR2 FQGTGA. Trimming stripped 5 bases from V and 3 bases from J, with 10 bases between. Here the CDR3 reads CASSRNWDTEAFF. CDR3 DNA sequence: TGTGCCAGCAGCCGGAATTGGGACACTGAAGCTTTCTTT. The full variable domain, rest sourced from reference TRBV7-3 and TRBJ1-1, is GAGVSQTPSNKVTEKGKYVELRCDPISGHTALYWYRQSLGQGPEFLIYFQGTGAADDSGLPNDRFFAVRPEGSVSTLKIQRTERGDSAVYLCASSRNWDTEAFFGQGTRLTVV.

The CDR3 loop reads CASSQGGRAQFF. CDR3 DNA: TGTGCCAGCAGCCAAGGCGGGAGGGCGCAGTTCTTC. The V call is TRBV3-1 (or the pseudogene TRBV3-2), the J call TRBJ2-1; 9 bases line up with TRBD2. J lost 12 bases, V lost 1 base, and 1 base had no gene match. Germline loops: CDR1 LGHDT, CDR2 YNNKEL (reference sequence). This CDR3 region has 12 residues.

This clone appeared once. The rearrangement uses TRBV27 and TRBJ1-6; no definite D call. The V end lost 3 bases, the J end lost 7 bases, and 7 bases lay between the germline ends. The CDR3 spans 13 residues. CDR1 and CDR2 from the germline V gene are MNHEY and SMNVEV (reference sequence). This CDR3 reads CASSFSANSPLHF. The CDR3 DNA reads as TGTGCCAGCAGTTTTTCAGCCAATTCACCCCTCCACTTT.

The V call is TRBV6-4, the J call TRBJ2-1, with D possibly being TRBD2 (5 bases). V was shortened by 4 bases and J by 6 bases, with 10 bases between the two germline ends. CDR3 length: 13 residues. CDR1 is MRHNA and CDR2 is SNTAGT in the germline V gene. The CDR3 spells CASSGLRGNEQFF. CDR3 sequence (DNA): TGTGCCAGCAGTGGACTACGAGGCAATGAGCAGTTCTTC.

In its sample, this clone was seen a few times. V usage is TRBV3-1 (or the pseudogene TRBV3-2) and J usage is TRBJ2-7; 8 nucleotides agree with TRBD1. J was trimmed by 7 bases and V by 4 bases; bases with no gene match: 6. CDR1 and CDR2 from the germline V gene are LGHDT and YNNKEL (reference sequence). The CDR3 extends over 13 amino acids. Written as DNA, the CDR3 is TGTGCCAGCAGCCTTGGTACAGGGGGGGAGCAGTACTTC. It codes for CASSLGTGGEQYF.

The sample holds one count of this clone. This chain connects TRBV3-1 (or the pseudogene TRBV3-2) to TRBJ2-7; perhaps TRBD1 as D (5 bases). The CDR3 totals 13 residues. Germline V gives CDR1 LGHDT, CDR2 YNNKEL (reference sequence). The V end was cut by 4 bases, the J end by 5 bases, with 12 bases between. The CDR3 DNA sequence: TGTGCCAGCAGCCCCCAGGGTGGCCACGAGCAGTACTTC. Translation gives CASSPQGGHEQYF.

The chain has TRBV11-2 and TRBJ1-1; a weak D match, TRBD1 (6 bases). The CDR3 is made up of 15 amino acids. Germline lookup yields CDR1 SGHAT and CDR2 FQNNGV. Deletions cut 1 base from V and 5 bases from J, with 14 bases between. The CDR3 sequence is CASSLAHKGGTEAFF. The CDR3 DNA sequence: TGTGCCAGCAGCTTAGCTCACAAGGGGGGGACTGAAGCTTTCTTT.

DNA for the CDR3: TGTGCCAGCAGCTTCAGCGGGACAGGGTCCTCTACTGAAGCTTTCTTT. Its protein is CASSFSGTGSSTEAFF. This chain links TRBV7-3 with TRBJ1-1; 9 bases are shared with TRBD1. This CDR3 is 16 amino acids long. Germline lookup yields CDR1 SGHTA and CDR2 FQGTGA. The junction had 10 bases not matched to a gene; V was cut back by 3 bases and J by 5 bases. The variable domain in full, completed from reference TRBV7-3 and TRBJ1-1, reads GAGVSQTPSNKVTEKGKYVELRCDPISGHTALYWYRQSLGQGPEFLIYFQGTGAADDSGLPNDRFFAVRPEGSVSTLKIQRTERGDSAVYLCASSFSGTGSSTEAFFGQGTRLTVV.

In DNA form, the CDR3 reads TGTGCCAGCAGCTGGGATGGGGACCCCAATCGTAAACTGTTTTTT. Protein sequence: CASSWDGDPNRKLFF. The rearrangement joins TRBV5-4 to TRBJ1-4, with D maybe TRBD1 (5 bases). The CDR3 has 15 amino acids. The germline V gene encodes CDR1 SGHNT and CDR2 YYREEE (reference sequence). V lost 3 bases to trimming and J lost 11 bases, with 20 bases between them.

The rearrangement uses TRBV5-1 and TRBJ1-5; 8 positions match TRBD1. This CDR3 region has 15 residues. Germline V gene sequence: CDR1 SGHRS, CDR2 YFSETQ. V lost 1 base and J lost 6; bases outside the gene matches: 6. CDR3 coding DNA: TGCGCCAGCAGCTTGCTCCCAGGGGGCGGTCAGCCCCAGCATTTT. Translating gives CASSLLPGGGQPQHF.

The chain joins TRBV18 to TRBJ1-5, with D unclear. The length of the CDR3 is 14 residues. Germline loops: CDR1 KGHSH, CDR2 LQKENI. V was clipped by 5 bases and J by 5 bases, with 13 bases between them. The CDR3 here is CASSSDTRYQPQHF. DNA of the CDR3: TGTGCCAGCTCATCAGATACGCGGTATCAGCCCCAGCATTTT.

J is TRBJ2-2 and V is TRBV19; possible D gene TRBD1, 6 bases. V dropped 10 bases and J dropped 5 bases, with 11 bases sitting between them. The germline gives CDR1 LNHDA, CDR2 SQIVND (reference sequence). CDR3 length: 12 residues. In DNA form, the CDR3 reads TGTGCCATGGCACAGGGAACCGGGGAGCTGTTTTTT. This encodes CAMAQGTGELFF.

The V call is TRBV19, the J call TRBJ1-3; TRBD1 matches at 9 bases. CDR3 size: 17 residues. Germline V CDR1 and CDR2: LNHDA, SQIVND (reference sequence). V was clipped by 7 bases and J by 2 bases; unmatched bases: 12. The CDR3 nucleotides read TGTGCCAGTACCATCCCGGGACAGGGCAATGCTGGAAACACCATATATTTT. This gives the protein CASTIPGQGNAGNTIYF.

V gene TRBV10-3 combines with J gene TRBJ1-2; perhaps TRBD1 as D (6 bases). Germline CDR1 ENHRY, CDR2 SYGVKD. V was pared by 2 bases and J by 4 bases, with 20 bases between. The CDR3 is 17 residues long. The CDR3 bases are TGTGCCATCAGTGAGCCGAAGGGGGGGCACCAGAGCTATGGCTACACCTTC. This gives the protein CAISEPKGGHQSYGYTF.

V is TRBV9 and J is TRBJ2-1; 7 bases are shared with TRBD1. Germline assignment: CDR1 SGDLS and CDR2 YYNGEE. Unmatched junction bases numbered 6, after V lost 3 bases and J lost 0 bases. This CDR3 comprises 16 residues. The CDR3 DNA sequence: TGTGCCAGCAGCGGGGACAGAGGGAGCTCCTACAATGAGCAGTTCTTC. Its protein product is CASSGDRGSSYNEQFF.

The rearrangement uses TRBV24-1 and TRBJ1-2, with TRBD1 as a possible D gene (5 bases). This CDR3 is 15 amino acids long. Deletions cut 5 bases from V and 7 bases from J, with 19 bases between. Germline V gene sequence: CDR1 KGHDR, CDR2 SFDVKD. CDR3 protein: CATSGPPGPKIGYTF. CDR3 DNA sequence: TGTGCCACCAGTGGTCCTCCGGGACCCAAGATTGGCTACACCTTC.

The chain recombines TRBV18 with TRBJ1-5; tentative D call: TRBD1 (6 bases). V lost 6 bases and J 3 bases, leaving 15 bases between the germline ends. Germline V gene data show CDR1 as KGHSH and CDR2 as LQKENI. The CDR3 loop spans 15 amino acids. The DNA of the CDR3 is TGTGCCAGCTCTACGGGGGGCAGCGACAATCAGCCCCAGCATTTT. As protein: CASSTGGSDNQPQHF.